Presented here are 22 T cell receptor beta chains from one specimen sequenced in a study of cytomegalovirus exposure and HLA in healthy donors. PCR employed 60 Vbeta and 13 Jbeta primers. The repertoire was sequenced with immunoSEQ multiplex PCR; TCRdb's copy has only in-frame clones and lacks some. Found here are 90,000 to 120,000 clones, roughly 82% of them singletons; the top ten hold 4.2%. The sample was PBMCs. These receptors were obtained from a male donor in good health and CMV-seronegative.

The chain has TRBV6-5 and TRBJ2-7, with TRBD1 matching over 8 bases. Germline V gives CDR1 MNHEY, CDR2 SVGAGI. The trim removed 6 bases at V and 4 bases at J, leaving 5 bases unmatched. The CDR3 has 13 residues. CDR3 coding DNA: TGTGCCAGCAGATCGGGACAGGTATACGAGCAGTACTTC. Its translation is CASRSGQVYEQYF.

This clone was seen only a few times. The gene calls are TRBV9 and TRBJ2-1, with D unresolved. This CDR3 spans 13 amino acids. Germline V gene lookup returns CDR1 SGDLS and CDR2 YYNGEE. V gave up 3 bases and J gave up 1 base, with 5 bases separating them. CDR3: CASSETSYNEQFF. CDR3 bases: TGTGCCAGCAGCGAAACTTCCTACAATGAGCAGTTCTTC.

V usage is TRBV2 and J usage is TRBJ2-1; no firm D call. Germline values: CDR1 SNHLY, CDR2 FYNNEI. The CDR3 spans 13 residues. Deletions cut 2 bases from V and 5 bases from J, with 7 bases between. The DNA of the CDR3 is TGTGCCAGCAGTGAAAGTCTAGACAATGAGCAGTTCTTC. Protein: CASSESLDNEQFF.

This clone was counted only a few times. The J gene is TRBJ2-7, the V gene TRBV10-1, with D perhaps matching TRBD1 (6 bases). Germline loops: CDR1 WNHNN, CDR2 SYGVQD (reference sequence). The length of the CDR3 is 14 residues. The germline V and J ends were trimmed by 0 bases and 3 bases, with 9 bases remaining between them. CDR3: CASSESGRGYEQYF. CDR3 DNA sequence: TGCGCCAGCAGTGAGTCGGGCAGGGGCTACGAGCAGTACTTC.

The chain carries TRBV29-1 and TRBJ2-3, with unresolved D. V lost 6 bases and J lost 6, with 10 bases in between. Germline V gives CDR1 SQVTM, CDR2 ANQGSEA. The CDR3 totals 11 residues. The CDR3 reads CSVATADTQYF. The CDR3, as DNA: TGCAGCGTCGCCACAGCCGATACGCAGTATTTT.

V is TRBV5-6 and J is TRBJ2-4; perhaps TRBD2 as D (5 bases). CDR1 SGHDT and CDR2 YYEEEE come from the germline V gene. Trimming cost V 4 bases and J 12 bases, with 11 bases left between them. The length of the CDR3 is 11 residues. The CDR3 bases are TGTGCCAGCAGCATAAACCGGGATCAGTACTTC. It specifies CASSINRDQYF.

V is TRBV19 and J is TRBJ2-1, with 14 bases matching TRBD2. After removal of 4 bases from V and 9 bases from J, the junction contained 8 bases not matched to a gene. Looked up from germline, CDR1 is LNHDA and CDR2 is SQIVND (reference sequence). The CDR3 sequence is 16 residues long. The DNA of the CDR3 is TGTGCCAGTAGTACTAACGGACTAGCGGGAGGCGGTGAGCAGTTCTTC. As protein: CASSTNGLAGGGEQFF.

The chain recombines TRBV7-9 with TRBJ1-2; a weak D match, TRBD1 (5 bases). In germline, CDR1 is SEHNR, CDR2 FQNEAQ (reference sequence). CDR3 length: 14 residues. V was pared by 2 bases and J by 6 bases, with 13 bases between. The CDR3 reads CASSLSGNRDGYTF. The CDR3 DNA reads as TGTGCCAGCAGCTTATCAGGGAATAGGGATGGCTACACCTTC. The full variable domain, with the rest looked up from reference TRBV7-9 and TRBJ1-2, is DTGVSQNPRHKITKRGQNVTFRCDPISEHNRLYWYRQTLGQGPEFLTYFQNEAQLEKSRLLSDRFSAERPKGSFSTLEIQRTEQGDSAMYLCASSLSGNRDGYTFGSGTRLTVV.

The rearrangement uses TRBV27 and TRBJ2-7; no definite D call. V was pared by 6 bases and J by 3 bases, with 15 bases between. This CDR3 has 14 residues. Per the germline V gene, CDR1 is MNHEY and CDR2 is SMNVEV (reference sequence). The CDR3 loop reads CASSRSLYDYEQYF. The DNA of the CDR3 is TGTGCCAGCAGCCGCTCCCTCTATGACTACGAGCAGTACTTC.

This sequence joins TRBV15 and TRBJ2-2; the match to TRBD2 covers 9 bases. J gave up 6 bases and V 0 bases, and 8 bases lay outside the gene matches. Per germline, CDR1 LNHNV and CDR2 YYDKDF (reference sequence). There are 17 residues in the CDR3. CDR3: CATSRDIAGGPSGELFF. For the CDR3, the DNA is TGTGCCACCAGCAGAGATATTGCGGGAGGGCCCTCCGGGGAGCTGTTTTTT.

The rearrangement links TRBV6-4 to TRBJ2-1; 14 bases line up with TRBD2. CDR1 is MRHNA and CDR2 is SNTAGT in the germline V gene. The CDR3 is made up of 18 amino acids. V was pared by 5 bases and J by 7 bases, with 13 bases of the junction left unmatched. CDR3 residues: CASSPGTSGSQVTNEQFF. The CDR3 DNA reads as TGTGCCAGCAGTCCCGGGACTAGCGGGAGTCAAGTAACGAATGAGCAGTTCTTC.

The CDR3 coding sequence is TGTGCCAGCAATAAACAGGGGAAGACCTACGAGCAGTACTTC. This encodes CASNKQGKTYEQYF. The chain links TRBV2 to TRBJ2-7; 7 bases match TRBD1. Looked up from germline, CDR1 is SNHLY and CDR2 is FYNNEI. The length of the CDR3 is 14 residues. After removal of 7 bases from V and 2 bases from J, the junction contained 8 bases not matched to a gene.

This chain joins TRBV30 and TRBJ2-6; no reliable D call. V dropped 4 bases and J dropped 1 base, with 5 bases sitting between them. Looked up from germline, CDR1 is GTSNPN and CDR2 is SVGIG (reference sequence). The CDR3 is 13 amino acids. CDR3 nucleotide sequence: TGTGCCTGGAATCCTTCTGGGGCCAACGTCCTGACTTTC. Residues: CAWNPSGANVLTF.

The V and J genes are TRBV25-1 and TRBJ2-5, with 7 nucleotides matching TRBD1. The assigned J gene may be wrong: the sequence end matches TRBJ2-7 better. Germline assignment: CDR1 MGHDK and CDR2 SYGVNS. The CDR3 runs to 15 residues. The DNA for the CDR3 is TGTGCCAGCGACTTCAGGGACAGCGAAAAATACGAGCAGTACTTC. This codes for CASDFRDSEKYEQYF.

The chain uses TRBV5-4 and TRBJ2-1; D perhaps matches TRBD1 (5 bases). Trimming removed 0 bases from V and 7 bases from J, with 8 bases in between. The V gene's germline CDR1 is SGHNT and CDR2 YYREEE (reference sequence). The CDR3 has 13 amino acids. This chain's CDR3 is CASSLAGQNEQFF. CDR3 DNA: TGTGCCAGCAGCTTGGCAGGGCAGAATGAGCAGTTCTTC.

DNA of the CDR3: TGTGCCAGCATCCCCGGGACAGGGGTCTACGAGCAGTACTTC. It encodes CASIPGTGVYEQYF. The J gene is TRBJ2-7, the V gene TRBV7-9, with TRBD1 identical over 10 bases. V was pared by 7 bases and J by 3 bases, with 6 bases of the junction left unmatched. The V gene's germline CDR1 is SEHNR and CDR2 FQNEAQ (reference sequence). The CDR3 is made up of 14 amino acids.

CDR3 region: CASSYSQVGPYEQYF. The CDR3 bases are TGTGCCAGCAGTTACTCACAGGTCGGCCCCTACGAGCAGTACTTC. The V call is TRBV6-5, the J call TRBJ2-7, with a weak D call TRBD1 (5 bases). V shed 0 bases and J shed 2 bases, with 11 bases lying between them. The V gene's germline CDR1 is MNHEY and CDR2 SVGAGI. The CDR3 is 15 amino acids.

This clone appeared a few times. The gene calls are TRBV19 and TRBJ1-1, with a weak D call TRBD1 (5 bases). The CDR3 is 16 amino acids. V was pared by 3 bases and J by 3 bases, with 17 bases between. From germline, CDR1 is LNHDA and CDR2 SQIVND (reference sequence). CDR3 amino acids: CASSIGREHVDTEAFF. CDR3 coding DNA: TGTGCCAGTAGTATCGGCAGGGAACATGTCGACACTGAAGCTTTCTTT.

This chain connects TRBV18 to TRBJ2-7; 8 nucleotides line up with TRBD1. The CDR3 contains 14 residues. The V gene end was trimmed by 2 bases and the J gene end by 5 bases; junction bases not matched to a gene: 5. Looked up from germline, CDR1 is KGHSH and CDR2 is LQKENI. CDR3 sequence: CASSPGQGWNEQYF. The CDR3 DNA follows: TGTGCCAGCTCACCAGGACAGGGTTGGAACGAGCAGTACTTC.

The genes are TRBV15 and TRBJ1-2; D is ambiguous. The germline gives CDR1 LNHNV, CDR2 YYDKDF (reference sequence). This CDR3 region has 13 residues. With 0 bases removed from V and 4 bases from J, the gap between germline ends came to 6 bases. CDR3 in DNA: TGTGCCACCAGCAGAGATCGAGGCTATGGCTACACCTTC. Translation gives CATSRDRGYGYTF.

The chain joins TRBV19 to TRBJ2-3; 9 nucleotides match TRBD2. The trim removed 6 bases at V and 4 bases at J, leaving 11 bases unmatched. The CDR3 is made up of 16 amino acids. Per germline, CDR1 LNHDA and CDR2 SQIVND (reference sequence). CDR3 coding DNA: TGTGCCAGTAGCTTGTACGGGACTAGCAAGGCAGATACGCAGTATTTT. Encoded protein: CASSLYGTSKADTQYF.

This clone was seen a single time. V is TRBV5-1 and J is TRBJ2-1, with 9 bases fitting TRBD2. The ends lost 4 bases at V and 5 bases at J; junction bases unmatched: 7. This CDR3 is built from 15 residues. Germline values: CDR1 SGHRS, CDR2 YFSETQ. CDR3: CASSALPSGDNEQFF. Here the CDR3 DNA reads TGCGCCAGCAGCGCCCTCCCTAGCGGGGACAATGAGCAGTTCTTC.